One and the same sample provided the 8 T cell receptor beta chains below, sequenced in a study of glioma-infiltrating T cells. TCR alpha and beta CDR3 regions were amplified from RNA using iRepertoire nested multiplex PCR. TCRdb re-analysed the multiplex PCR reads in MiXCR, keeping a single row per CDR3 protein. The sample contains about 380,000 distinct CDR3 sequences, about 40% of which appear only once. The sample consisted of glioma tissue, nonneoplastic brain tissue, or PBMCs (not recorded which). All receptors derive from a human donor with low-grade glioma or glioblastoma, undergoing nonglioma brain surgery, or in good health (not recorded which).

Only a few counts were recorded for this clonotype. The chain employs TRBV10-3 and TRBJ1-2; 8 bases are shared with TRBD1. This CDR3 comprises 13 residues. The V segment lost 2 bases and the J segment 8 bases; nucleotides outside the gene matches: 4. Germline V CDR1 and CDR2: ENHRY, SYGVKD. The CDR3: CAISEGQGGGYTF. CDR3 in DNA: TGTGCCATCAGTGAGGGACAGGGAGGCGGCTACACCTTC.

J is TRBJ2-7 and V is TRBV28, with 9 bases matching TRBD2. This CDR3 region has 14 residues. Germline CDR1 MDHEN, CDR2 SYDVKM. With 6 bases clipped from V and 2 bases from J, the junction kept 5 bases outside the gene matches. The CDR3 spells CASRPSGATYEQYF. The CDR3 DNA reads as TGTGCCAGCAGACCTAGCGGGGCCACCTACGAGCAGTACTTC.

A note on this clonotype: One base away lies a much larger clone, so this may be a sequencing read error. V is TRBV27 and J is TRBJ2-7; 12 bases are a match to TRBD2. V dropped 3 bases and J dropped 4; count of bases not matched to a gene: 7. CDR1 is MNHEY, CDR2 SMNVEV, per germline (reference sequence). This CDR3 has 16 residues. DNA for the CDR3: TGTGCCAGCAGTTTTCGAGGACTAGCGGGATTATACGAGCAGTACTTC. Translating gives CASSFRGLAGLYEQYF.

A word on this clonotype: This may be a read error: a much more frequent sequence differs by one nucleotide. The chain employs TRBV27 and TRBJ2-7, with D uncertain. Germline assignment: CDR1 MNHEY and CDR2 SMNVEV (reference sequence). The CDR3 sequence is 15 residues long. V lost 4 bases and J lost 3, with 16 bases in between. The CDR3 sequence is CASSYVGQSDYEQYF. The CDR3 nucleotides are TGTGCCAGCAGTTACGTAGGGCAATCGGACTACGAGCAGTACTTC.

The chain employs TRBV20-1 and TRBJ2-1; TRBD2 matches at 11 bases. Germline-derived CDR1 and CDR2 are DFQATT and SNEGSKA (reference sequence). CDR3 length: 15 residues. J gave up 5 bases and V 6 bases, and 9 bases lay outside the gene matches. The CDR3 here is CSATPLAGGHNEQFF. The CDR3 bases are TGCAGTGCCACACCCCTAGCGGGGGGTCACAATGAGCAGTTCTTC.

This clonotype was detected only once. Here the CDR3 DNA reads TGTGCCAGCAGCTCGGGCCTCGCCGGCCAGCCCCAGCATTTT. Translated: CASSSGLAGQPQHF. The chain couples TRBV5-6 to TRBJ1-5, with no clear D. V lost 3 bases and J lost 7, with 14 bases in between. Looked up from germline, CDR1 is SGHDT and CDR2 is YYEEEE. The length of the CDR3 is 14 residues.

V gene TRBV18 combines with J gene TRBJ1-1, with 8 bases aligning to TRBD1. V trimming: 3 bases; J trimming: 3 bases; junction bases outside the gene matches: 6. This CDR3 is built from 15 residues. Germline V gene lookup returns CDR1 KGHSH and CDR2 LQKENI. CDR3 in amino acids: CASSPNRGSDTEAFF. In DNA form, the CDR3 reads TGTGCCAGCTCACCGAACAGGGGGAGTGACACTGAAGCTTTCTTT.

The V call is TRBV3-1, the J call TRBJ2-7; 7 bases agree with TRBD2. V was clipped by 5 bases and J by 6 bases; unmatched bases: 13. The CDR3 is made up of 15 amino acids. Looked up from germline, CDR1 is LGHDT and CDR2 is YNNKEL (reference sequence). Here the CDR3 DNA reads TGTGCCAGCAGCGTCCTCGGGAGGCGGTTGGGCGAGCAGTACTTC. Translation gives CASSVLGRRLGEQYF.